This TCR beta chain was sequenced in a study of blood T cell repertoires in COVID-19. In assigning cohorts, the study relied on participant-reported clinical history. Here immunoSEQ multiplex PCR was the method, and the copy in TCRdb shows in-frame clones only, minus some. Here the sample spans about 240,000 clones, around 86% being singletons. The germline CDR1 and CDR2 sequences are LNHNV and YYDKDF (reference sequence). The CDR3 contains 16 residues. Between the trimmed V and J ends, which lost 1 base and 0 bases, there was a span of 12 bases. The receptor was isolated from a woman aged 40 to 50 with acute COVID-19. The chain recombines TRBV15 with TRBJ1-1, with D possibly matching TRBD1 (5 bases). The sample comprised PBMCs or T cells enriched from blood (not recorded which). Here the CDR3 reads CATSRGTQAMNTEAFF. Written as DNA, the CDR3 is TGTGCCACCAGCAGAGGTACACAGGCAATGAACACTGAAGCTTTCTTT.